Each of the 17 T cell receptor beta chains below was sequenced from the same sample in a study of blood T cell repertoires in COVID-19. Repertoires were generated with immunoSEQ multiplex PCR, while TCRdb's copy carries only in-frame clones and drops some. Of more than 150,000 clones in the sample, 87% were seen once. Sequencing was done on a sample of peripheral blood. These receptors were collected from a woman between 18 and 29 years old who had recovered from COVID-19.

This chain's CDR3 is CASSLQPRAGGPGELFF. The CDR3 bases are TGCGCCAGCAGCTTACAACCCCGGGCGGGAGGGCCCGGGGAGCTGTTTTTT. The chain has TRBV5-1 and TRBJ2-2; 9 bases map to TRBD2. Germline V gene sequence: CDR1 SGHRS, CDR2 YFSETQ. The CDR3 loop spans 17 amino acids. The V and J ends lost 2 bases and 6 bases, in that order; junction bases with no gene match: 11.

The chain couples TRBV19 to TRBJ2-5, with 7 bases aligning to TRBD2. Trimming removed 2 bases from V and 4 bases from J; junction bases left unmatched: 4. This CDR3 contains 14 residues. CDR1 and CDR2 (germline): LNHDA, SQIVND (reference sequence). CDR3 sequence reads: CASSITSDRETQYF. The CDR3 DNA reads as TGTGCCAGTAGTATAACTAGCGACCGAGAGACCCAGTACTTC.

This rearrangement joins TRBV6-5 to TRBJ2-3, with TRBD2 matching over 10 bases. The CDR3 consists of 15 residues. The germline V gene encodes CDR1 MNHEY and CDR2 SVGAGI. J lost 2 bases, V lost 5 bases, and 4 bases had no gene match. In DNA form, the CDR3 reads TGTGCCAGCAGTATCCTAGCGGGGGACACAGATACGCAGTATTTT. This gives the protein CASSILAGDTDTQYF.

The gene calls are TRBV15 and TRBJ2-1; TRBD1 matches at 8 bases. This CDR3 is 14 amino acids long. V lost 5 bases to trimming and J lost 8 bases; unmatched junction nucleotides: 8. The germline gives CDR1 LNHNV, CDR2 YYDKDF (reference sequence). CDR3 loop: CATSPSTGAYEQFF. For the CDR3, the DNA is TGTGCCACCAGCCCGTCGACAGGGGCCTATGAGCAGTTCTTC.

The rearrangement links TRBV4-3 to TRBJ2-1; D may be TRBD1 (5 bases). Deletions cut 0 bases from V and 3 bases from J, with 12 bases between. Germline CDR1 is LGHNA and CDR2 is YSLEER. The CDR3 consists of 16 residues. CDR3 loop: CASSQDITRDYNEQFF. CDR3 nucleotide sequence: TGCGCCAGCAGCCAAGATATTACCAGGGACTACAATGAGCAGTTCTTC.

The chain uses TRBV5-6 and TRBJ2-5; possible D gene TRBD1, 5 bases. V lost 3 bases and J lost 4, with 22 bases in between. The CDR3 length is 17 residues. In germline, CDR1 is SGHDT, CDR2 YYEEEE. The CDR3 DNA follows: TGTGCCAGCAGCTCTCTGTCGGGCAGGGTAGGAGTAGAGACCCAGTACTTC. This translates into CASSSLSGRVGVETQYF.

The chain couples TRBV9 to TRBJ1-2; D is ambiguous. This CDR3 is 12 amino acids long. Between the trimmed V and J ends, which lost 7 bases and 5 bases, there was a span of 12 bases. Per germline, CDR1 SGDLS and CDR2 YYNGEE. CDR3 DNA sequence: TGTGCCAGCCAGCAGGCAGCTTATGGCTACACCTTC. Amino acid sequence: CASQQAAYGYTF. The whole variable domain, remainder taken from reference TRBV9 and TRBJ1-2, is DSGVTQTPKHLITATGQRVTLRCSPRSGDLSVYWYQQSLDQGLQFLIQYYNGEERAKGNILERFSAQQFPDLHSELNLSSLELGDSALYFCASQQAAYGYTFGSGTRLTVV.

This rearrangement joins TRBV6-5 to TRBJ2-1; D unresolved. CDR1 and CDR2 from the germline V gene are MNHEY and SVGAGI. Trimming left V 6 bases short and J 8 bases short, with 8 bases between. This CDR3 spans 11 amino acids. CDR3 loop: CASSLSDEQFF. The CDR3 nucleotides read TGTGCCAGCAGCCTTTCTGATGAGCAGTTCTTC.

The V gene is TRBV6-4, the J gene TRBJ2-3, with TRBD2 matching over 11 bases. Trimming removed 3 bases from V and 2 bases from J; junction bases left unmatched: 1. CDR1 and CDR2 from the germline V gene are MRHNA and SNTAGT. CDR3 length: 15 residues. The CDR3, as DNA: TGTGCCAGCAGTGAGACTAGCGGGGCCACAGATACGCAGTATTTT. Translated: CASSETSGATDTQYF.

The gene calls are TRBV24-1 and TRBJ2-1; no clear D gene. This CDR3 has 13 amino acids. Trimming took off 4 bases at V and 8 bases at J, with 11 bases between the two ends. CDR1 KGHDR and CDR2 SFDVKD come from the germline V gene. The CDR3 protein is CATSESPRDEQFF. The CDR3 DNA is TGTGCCACCAGTGAGTCACCTCGGGATGAGCAGTTCTTC.

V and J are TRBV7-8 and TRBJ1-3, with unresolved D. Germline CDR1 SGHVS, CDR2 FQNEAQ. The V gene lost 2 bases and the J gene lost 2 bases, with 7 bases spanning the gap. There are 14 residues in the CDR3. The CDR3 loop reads CASSLLRTGNTIYF. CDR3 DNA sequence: TGTGCCAGCAGCTTATTGCGGACTGGAAACACCATATATTTT. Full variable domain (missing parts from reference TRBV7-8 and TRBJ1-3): GAGVSQSPRYKVAKRGQDVALRCDPISGHVSLFWYQQALGQGPEFLTYFQNEAQLDKSGLPSDRFFAERPEGSVSTLKIQRTQQEDSAVYLCASSLLRTGNTIYFGEGSWLTVV.

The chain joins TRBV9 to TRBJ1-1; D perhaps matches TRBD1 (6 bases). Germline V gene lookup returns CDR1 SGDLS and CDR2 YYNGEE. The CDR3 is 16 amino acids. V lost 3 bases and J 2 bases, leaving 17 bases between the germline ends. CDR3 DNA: TGTGCCAGCAGCGGGAATCGGGAACAGGGAAACACTGAAGCTTTCTTT. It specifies CASSGNREQGNTEAFF.

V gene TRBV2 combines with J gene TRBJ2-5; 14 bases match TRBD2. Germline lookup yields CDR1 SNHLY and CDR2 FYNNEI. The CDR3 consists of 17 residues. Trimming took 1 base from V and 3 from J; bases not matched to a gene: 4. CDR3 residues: CASSEDGGLAGEETQYF. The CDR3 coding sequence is TGTGCCAGCAGTGAAGATGGGGGACTAGCGGGGGAAGAGACCCAGTACTTC.

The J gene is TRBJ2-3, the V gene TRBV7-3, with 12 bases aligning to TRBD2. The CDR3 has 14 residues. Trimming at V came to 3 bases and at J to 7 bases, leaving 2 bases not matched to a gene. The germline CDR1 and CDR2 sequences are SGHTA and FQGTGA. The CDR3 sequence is CASSLLAGGHTQYF. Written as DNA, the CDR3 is TGTGCCAGCAGCTTGCTAGCGGGGGGGCATACGCAGTATTTT.

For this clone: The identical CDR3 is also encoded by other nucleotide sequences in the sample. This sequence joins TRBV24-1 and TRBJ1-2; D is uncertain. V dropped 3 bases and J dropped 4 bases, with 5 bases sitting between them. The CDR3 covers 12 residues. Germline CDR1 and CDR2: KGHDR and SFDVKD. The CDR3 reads CATSDIGYGYTF. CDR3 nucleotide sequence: TGTGCCACCAGTGATATCGGCTATGGCTACACCTTC.

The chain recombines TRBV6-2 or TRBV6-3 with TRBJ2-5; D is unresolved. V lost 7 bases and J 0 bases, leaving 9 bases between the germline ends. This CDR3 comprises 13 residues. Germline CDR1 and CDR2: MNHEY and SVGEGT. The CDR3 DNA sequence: TGTGCCAGCACCCCCCCCTACCAAGAGACCCAGTACTTC. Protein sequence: CASTPPYQETQYF.

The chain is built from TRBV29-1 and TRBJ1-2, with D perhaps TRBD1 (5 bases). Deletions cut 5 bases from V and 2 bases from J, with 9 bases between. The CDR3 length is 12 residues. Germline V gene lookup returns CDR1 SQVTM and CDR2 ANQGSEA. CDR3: CSVSAGNYGYTF. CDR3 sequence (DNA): TGCAGCGTTTCGGCAGGGAACTATGGCTACACCTTC.